This entry lists 28 T cell receptor beta chains sequenced from one sample in a study of shared clonotypes between healthy human individuals. The method was immunoSEQ multiplex PCR; TCRdb's version includes in-frame clones alone and lacks a portion of them. Here the sample spans 2 million to 2.5 million clones, 85% to 95% being singletons. The sequenced material came from naive CD4+ T cells from PBMCs. Subset of the sample: CD45RA+ positively selected. Receptor source: a young man in good health. Some clones in this sample may be carry-over from other donors' samples.

This sequence joins TRBV23-1 and TRBJ1-1; 8 nucleotides agree with TRBD1. TRBV23-1 is annotated as an ORF whose role is uncertain. Germline trimming cut 6 bases from V and 8 bases from J; bases unmatched to any gene: 20. The length of the CDR3 is 17 residues. The CDR3 nucleotides read TGCGCCAGCAGAAAAGGGACAGGACCCACGGGGGGCCGAGAAGCTTTCTTT. Its translation: CASRKGTGPTGGREAFF.

This chain links TRBV6-1 with TRBJ2-5, with 11 bases that match TRBD2. This CDR3 has 15 amino acids. Germline V CDR1 and CDR2: MNHNS, SASEGT. J gave up 4 bases and V 4 bases, and 5 bases lay outside the gene matches. This CDR3 is CASSATSGNPETQYF. Written as DNA, the CDR3 is TGTGCCAGCAGTGCGACTAGCGGGAATCCAGAGACCCAGTACTTC.

The chain uses TRBV7-2 and TRBJ2-5; no clear D gene. Trimming pared 5 bases from V and 0 bases from J, leaving 4 bases between. The CDR3 consists of 12 residues. Germline V gene data show CDR1 as SGHTA and CDR2 as FQGNSA. Here the CDR3 reads CASSRHQETQYF. As DNA, the CDR3 is TGTGCCAGCAGCCGACACCAAGAGACCCAGTACTTC. The variable domain in full, completed from reference TRBV7-2 and TRBJ2-5, reads GAGVSQSPSNKVTEKGKDVELRCDPISGHTALYWYRQSLGQGLEFLIYFQGNSAPDKSGLPSDRFSAERTGGSVSTLTIQRTQQEDSAVYLCASSRHQETQYFGPGTRLLVL.

As to this clone: Within the sample, other DNA sequences also encode this same CDR3. J is TRBJ2-1 and V is TRBV9; no reliable D call. Germline-derived CDR1 and CDR2 are SGDLS and YYNGEE. Trimming removed 3 bases from V and 0 bases from J, with 10 bases in between. The length of the CDR3 is 15 residues. In DNA form, the CDR3 reads TGTGCCAGCAGCGCGGCAGGCAGCTCCTACAATGAGCAGTTCTTC. Translated, it gives CASSAAGSSYNEQFF.

The rearrangement uses TRBV29-1 and TRBJ1-1; D is ambiguous. Germline V gene sequence: CDR1 SQVTM, CDR2 ANQGSEA. Trimming left V 1 base short and J 1 base short, with 10 bases between. CDR3 length equals 14 residues. This chain's CDR3 is CSVEGQVSNTEAFF. CDR3 DNA: TGCAGCGTTGAAGGGCAGGTTTCGAACACTGAAGCTTTCTTT. The complete variable domain, with remaining parts taken from reference TRBV29-1 and TRBJ1-1, reads SAVISQKPSRDICQRGTSLTIQCQVDSQVTMMFWYRQQPGQSLTLIATANQGSEATYESGFVIDKFPISRPNLTFSTLTVSNMSPEDSSIYLCSVEGQVSNTEAFFGQGTRLTVV.

The chain is built from TRBV30 and TRBJ2-7; D tentatively fits TRBD1 or TRBD2 (5 bases each). With 8 bases removed from V and 4 bases from J, the gap between germline ends came to 18 bases. CDR3 length: 13 residues. Per germline, CDR1 GTSNPN and CDR2 SVGIG (reference sequence). The CDR3 bases are TGTGCCCATAGGTGGGGGATAGAGTACGAGCAGTACTTC. Translated: CAHRWGIEYEQYF.

The V call is TRBV10-2, the J call TRBJ2-4, with D possibly TRBD2 on 5 matching bases. The CDR3 covers 16 residues. V was trimmed by 3 bases and J by 6 bases, leaving 18 bases between them. The germline CDR1 and CDR2 sequences are WSHSY and SAAADI. DNA of the CDR3: TGCGCCAGCAGTGACGGTGGAGGCTCGGACCTAAACATTCAGTACTTC. Protein product: CASSDGGGSDLNIQYF.

This chain links TRBV5-8 with TRBJ1-1; D is unclear. Germline loops: CDR1 SGHTS, CDR2 YDEGEE. Trimming removed 0 bases from V and 5 bases from J, with 23 bases in between. CDR3 size: 18 residues. The CDR3 is CASSLVFAQGGRGTEAFF. CDR3 nucleotide sequence: TGTGCCAGCAGCTTGGTTTTCGCCCAAGGAGGGCGAGGTACTGAAGCTTTCTTT.

The chain couples TRBV9 to TRBJ1-5; maybe TRBD1 (5 bases). Trimming removed 0 bases from V and 6 bases from J, with 10 bases in between. Germline CDR1 reads SGDLS; CDR2 reads YYNGEE. This CDR3 is 14 amino acids long. The DNA of the CDR3 is TGTGCCAGCAGCGTAGAAGGACACGGTCAGCCCCAGCATTTT. It yields the protein CASSVEGHGQPQHF. Drawing the rest from reference TRBV9 and TRBJ1-5, the complete variable domain is DSGVTQTPKHLITATGQRVTLRCSPRSGDLSVYWYQQSLDQGLQFLIQYYNGEERAKGNILERFSAQQFPDLHSELNLSSLELGDSALYFCASSVEGHGQPQHFGDGTRLSIL.

This clone appeared once. The chain employs TRBV5-4 and TRBJ2-3; D may be TRBD1 or TRBD2 (5 bases each). This CDR3 contains 14 residues. V was trimmed by 4 bases and J by 3 bases, leaving 12 bases between them. CDR1 and CDR2 from the germline V gene are SGHNT and YYREEE (reference sequence). The DNA for the CDR3 is TGTGCCAGCAGCGGGGCGGGTCTAACAGATACGCAGTATTTT. Residues: CASSGAGLTDTQYF. The whole variable domain, filled in from reference TRBV5-4 and TRBJ2-3, reads ETGVTQSPTHLIKTRGQQVTLRCSSQSGHNTVSWYQQALGQGPQFIFQYYREEENGRGNFPPRFSGLQFPNYSSELNVNALELDDSALYLCASSGAGLTDTQYFGPGTRLTVL.

The chain combines TRBV6-1 with TRBJ2-3; D not certain. The V end lost 8 bases, the J end lost 2 bases, and 11 bases lay between the germline ends. CDR3 length equals 13 residues. CDR1 MNHNS and CDR2 SASEGT come from the germline V gene. The CDR3 protein is CASGTWSTDTQYF. The CDR3 DNA sequence: TGTGCCAGCGGTACGTGGTCCACAGATACGCAGTATTTT.

The chain is built from TRBV14 and TRBJ2-3, with D unclear. Per the germline V gene, CDR1 is SGHDN and CDR2 is FVKESK. The germline V and J ends were trimmed by 1 base and 7 bases, with 9 bases remaining between them. The CDR3 has 13 residues. The CDR3 DNA reads as TGTGCCAGCAGCCAAGGATCCTCATATACGCAGTATTTT. The encoded protein is CASSQGSSYTQYF.

This sequence joins TRBV15 and TRBJ1-2, with D perhaps matching TRBD1 (6 bases). CDR3 size: 17 residues. With 5 bases removed from V and 12 bases from J, the gap between germline ends came to 31 bases. CDR1 LNHNV and CDR2 YYDKDF come from the germline V gene (reference sequence). The CDR3 nucleotides are TGTGCCACCAGCGCCCGGAGGGCGGGGGCAAGAATAAATTGGAACACCTTC. Its translation is CATSARRAGARINWNTF.

A single count supports this clone. The rearrangement joins TRBV28 to TRBJ2-5, with a weak D call TRBD1 (5 bases). The CDR3 is 18 amino acids. Germline V gene lookup returns CDR1 MDHEN and CDR2 SYDVKM. Trimming pared 1 base from V and 5 bases from J, leaving 23 bases between. CDR3 in amino acids: CASSLSRSTGISRETQYF. The DNA of the CDR3 is TGTGCCAGCAGTTTATCCCGTTCAACAGGTATCTCCCGGGAGACCCAGTACTTC.

The chain combines TRBV5-1 with TRBJ2-2; the D gene is possibly TRBD2 (6 bases). Germline V gene sequence: CDR1 SGHRS, CDR2 YFSETQ. This CDR3 is 17 amino acids long. V was trimmed by 0 bases and J by 1 base, leaving 13 bases between them. CDR3 nucleotide sequence: TGCGCCAGCAGCTTGGTTCTCGGGAGACTGAACACCGGGGAGCTGTTTTTT. Residues: CASSLVLGRLNTGELFF.

This clone was seen just once. V usage is TRBV19 and J usage is TRBJ2-7, with 7 bases matching TRBD2. Germline V gene lookup returns CDR1 LNHDA and CDR2 SQIVND (reference sequence). This CDR3 region has 14 residues. J gave up 2 bases and V 5 bases, and 6 bases lay outside the gene matches. The CDR3 region has the DNA TGTGCCAGTAGTCTCGAGGGAGGGCCCTACGAGCAGTACTTC. It is translated as CASSLEGGPYEQYF.

V gene TRBV28 combines with J gene TRBJ2-7; 11 positions agree with TRBD2. V lost 5 bases to trimming and J lost 6 bases; unmatched junction nucleotides: 12. Germline lookup yields CDR1 MDHEN and CDR2 SYDVKM. The CDR3 has 16 residues. The CDR3 nucleotides read TGTGCCAGCAGTCCCCCCTACTTAGCGGGAGGGCTCGAGCAGTACTTC. Its protein product is CASSPPYLAGGLEQYF.

The V and J genes are TRBV5-1 and TRBJ2-5; 10 bases map to TRBD1. The germline V gene encodes CDR1 SGHRS and CDR2 YFSETQ. V shed 4 bases, J shed 2 bases, and the junction held 8 bases outside the gene matches. This CDR3 region has 16 residues. As DNA, the CDR3 is TGCGCCAGCAGCCCCCGGACAGGGGGGCTACAAGAGACCCAGTACTTC. Translated, it gives CASSPRTGGLQETQYF. The entire variable domain, with the rest obtained from reference TRBV5-1 and TRBJ2-5, is as follows: KAGVTQTPRYLIKTRGQQVTLSCSPISGHRSVSWYQQTPGQGLQFLFEYFSETQRNKGNFPGRFSGRQFSNSRSEMNVSTLELGDSALYLCASSPRTGGLQETQYFGPGTRLLVL.

J is TRBJ1-1 and V is TRBV29-1; a weak D match, TRBD1 (6 bases). Germline V gene data show CDR1 as SQVTM and CDR2 as ANQGSEA. This CDR3 region has 15 residues. The CDR3 nucleotides are TGCAGAGTCGCTCGGGGGGCGCAGGAGGATAGTGAAGCTTTCTTT. Encoded protein: CRVARGAQEDSEAFF.

The chain is built from TRBV6-6 and TRBJ1-1, with D tentatively TRBD1 (5 bases). The CDR3 covers 14 residues. The V and J ends lost 7 bases and 2 bases respectively, with 14 bases between them. CDR1 and CDR2 from the germline V gene are MNHNY and SVGAGI (reference sequence). The CDR3 is CASTIDSLNTEAFF. As DNA, the CDR3 is TGTGCCAGCACCATAGACAGTCTAAACACTGAAGCTTTCTTT.

This chain connects TRBV4-3 to TRBJ2-5, with D unclear. V dropped 0 bases and J dropped 10 bases, with 12 bases sitting between them. This CDR3 is built from 13 residues. Germline V lookup: CDR1 LGHNA, CDR2 YSLEER. CDR3 DNA sequence: TGCGCCAGCAGCCAAGAAAGGTCGAGACTCCAGTACTTC. This sequence encodes CASSQERSRLQYF.

This clone has just one count. The chain links TRBV27 to TRBJ2-3; 10 positions match TRBD2. The CDR3 has 17 amino acids. V was pared by 3 bases and J by 6 bases, with 12 bases of the junction left unmatched. Germline CDR1 reads MNHEY; CDR2 reads SMNVEV (reference sequence). This chain's CDR3 is CASSLYPGLAGADTQYF. CDR3 in DNA: TGTGCCAGCAGTTTGTACCCGGGGCTAGCGGGAGCGGATACGCAGTATTTT.

This chain uses TRBV27 with TRBJ2-1; D might be TRBD1 or TRBD2, each matching 5 bases. Trimming took off 9 bases at V and 4 bases at J, with 19 bases between the two ends. Germline V CDR1 and CDR2: MNHEY, SMNVEV (reference sequence). This CDR3 comprises 15 residues. The CDR3 loop reads CASGDDVQGYNEQFF. CDR3 coding DNA: TGTGCCAGTGGGGACGACGTCCAGGGATACAATGAGCAGTTCTTC.

CDR3 in DNA: TGCGCCAGCAGCCAGGACTCTAGCGGGTACCCCTACGAGCAGTACTTC. Translated, it gives CASSQDSSGYPYEQYF. V gene TRBV4-1 combines with J gene TRBJ2-7; 8 bases line up with TRBD2. Germline trimming cut 3 bases from V and 2 bases from J; bases unmatched to any gene: 9. CDR1 and CDR2 from the germline V gene are MGHRA and YSYEKL. The length of the CDR3 is 16 residues.

Comments on this clone: Other DNA sequences of this sample code for an identical CDR3. The genes are TRBV6-6 and TRBJ1-2, with 8 bases identical to TRBD1. CDR1 and CDR2 (germline): MNHNY, SVGAGI (reference sequence). The J segment lost 6 bases and the V segment lost 2 bases, leaving 2 bases of the junction unmatched. The CDR3 runs to 13 residues. In DNA, the CDR3 is TGTGCCAGCAGTTACCCAGGGGGCGATGGCTACACCTTC. It translates to CASSYPGGDGYTF.

The CDR3 DNA follows: TGTGCCACCAGCGTACTTGGAGGTCGGGACACCGGGGAGCTGTTTTTT. It encodes CATSVLGGRDTGELFF. The chain joins TRBV15 to TRBJ2-2; a weak D match, TRBD2 (5 bases). Trimming removed 5 bases from V and 3 bases from J, with 16 bases in between. Germline CDR1 and CDR2: LNHNV and YYDKDF (reference sequence). The CDR3 contains 16 residues. The complete variable domain, with remaining parts taken from reference TRBV15 and TRBJ2-2, reads DAMVIQNPRYQVTQFGKPVTLSCSQTLNHNVMYWYQQKSSQAPKLLFHYYDKDFNNEADTPDNFQSRRPNTSFCFLDIRSPGLGDTAMYLCATSVLGGRDTGELFFGEGSRLTVL.

With regard to this clone: Other DNA sequences in this sample translate to the same CDR3. The rearrangement uses TRBV5-1 and TRBJ2-1, with D possibly being TRBD2 (6 bases). Germline values: CDR1 SGHRS, CDR2 YFSETQ. The CDR3 covers 16 residues. V shed 4 bases and J shed 0 bases, with 14 bases lying between them. CDR3 sequence (DNA): TGCGCCAGCAGCGGGGGGACTGGAAGCTCCTACAATGAGCAGTTCTTC. Translating gives CASSGGTGSSYNEQFF.

This rearrangement joins TRBV7-9 to TRBJ2-7; D not resolved. This CDR3 is 12 amino acids long. Trimming stripped 4 bases from V and 5 bases from J, with 9 bases between. Per germline, CDR1 SEHNR and CDR2 FQNEAQ (reference sequence). CDR3 sequence reads: CASSYRRDEQYF. Written as DNA, the CDR3 is TGTGCCAGCAGCTACCGCCGGGACGAGCAGTACTTC. The full variable domain, with the rest looked up from reference TRBV7-9 and TRBJ2-7, is DTGVSQNPRHKITKRGQNVTFRCDPISEHNRLYWYRQTLGQGPEFLTYFQNEAQLEKSRLLSDRFSAERPKGSFSTLEIQRTEQGDSAMYLCASSYRRDEQYFGPGTRLTVT.